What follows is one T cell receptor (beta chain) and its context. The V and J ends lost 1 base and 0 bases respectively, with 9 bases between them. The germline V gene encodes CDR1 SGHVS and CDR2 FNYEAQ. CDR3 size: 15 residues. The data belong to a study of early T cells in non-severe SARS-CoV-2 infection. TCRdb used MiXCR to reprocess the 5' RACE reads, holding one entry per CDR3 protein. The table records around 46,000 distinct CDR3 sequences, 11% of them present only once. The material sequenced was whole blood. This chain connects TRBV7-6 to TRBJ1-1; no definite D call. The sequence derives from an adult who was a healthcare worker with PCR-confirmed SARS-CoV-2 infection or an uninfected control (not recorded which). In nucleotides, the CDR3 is TGTGCCAGCAGCTTAGATGTAGGATTGAACACTGAAGCTTTCTTT. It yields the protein CASSLDVGLNTEAFF. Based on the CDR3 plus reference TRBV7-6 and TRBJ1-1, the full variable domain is GAGVSQSPRYKVTKRGQDVALRCDPISGHVSLYWYRQALGQGPEFLTYFNYEAQQDKSGLPNDRFSAERPEGSISTLTIQRTEQRDSAMYRCASSLDVGLNTEAFFGQGTRLTVV.